The rows below give T cell receptor beta chains drawn from one sample of a study of technical replicates of blood from a few donors. Assay: immunoSEQ multiplex PCR; the TCRdb copy retains only in-frame clones and omits some. The data contain approximately 17,000 clones, about nine tenths of them singletons. The sequenced sample consisted of PBMCs. Receptors originate from a human donor in good health. Each CDR3 is given with its conserved first and last residue. The D gene is left open where the match is weak. Some rows have no size entry. The others give once, few or many, or a class for an expanded clone.

D	V	J	size	DNA	CDR3
-	TRBV28	TRBJ2-1	-	TGTGCCAGCAGTTCAGGGGAATACAATGAGCAGTTCTTC	CASSSGEYNEQFF
-	TRBV5-1	TRBJ2-5	-	TGCGCCAGCAGCATCTATTCCGGGGAGACCCAGTACTTC	CASSIYSGETQYF
TRBD2	TRBV7-3	TRBJ2-7	-	TGTGCCAGCAGCCCCCTAGCGGGAGTGGACTACGAGCAGTACTTC	CASSPLAGVDYEQYF
-	TRBV11-1	TRBJ2-7	-	TGTGCCAGCAGCTCTAACACAGGGTACTACGAGCAGTACTTC	CASSSNTGYYEQYF
-	TRBV28	TRBJ1-5	-	TGTGCCAGCAGTTTAATAGGTTTCGGGCAGCCCCAGCATTTT	CASSLIGFGQPQHF
-	TRBV28	TRBJ1-1	few	TGTGCCAGCAGTTTATTGCAGGGGCGCGCTGAAGCTTTCTTT	CASSLLQGRAEAFF
TRBD2	TRBV5-1	TRBJ2-7	-	TGCGCCAGCAGCATTAGCGGGAGCTCCTACGAGCAGTACTTC	CASSISGSSYEQYF
-	TRBV6-5	TRBJ2-2	-	TGTGCCAGCAGTGGAGTAGCGAACACCGGGGAGCTGTTTTTT	CASSGVANTGELFF
-	TRBV7-2	TRBJ1-2	-	TGTGCCAGCAGCTTGTTCGGCCAGGGCTCGGACTATGGCTACACCTTC	CASSLFGQGSDYGYTF
-	TRBV13	TRBJ2-7	-	TGTGCCAGCAGCCTCGGGAACTACGAGCAGTACTTC	CASSLGNYEQYF
TRBD2	TRBV9	TRBJ2-7	-	TGTGCCAGCAGCGTAACGGCGGGAGCGACTTACGAGCAGTACTTC	CASSVTAGATYEQYF
TRBD1	TRBV30	TRBJ1-5	-	TGTGCCTGGAGTGGGACAGGGAATCAGCCCCAGCATTTT	CAWSGTGNQPQHF
-	TRBV7-9	TRBJ2-7	-	TGTGCCAGCAGCTTATTAGGTCCAGGGCATGCCTACGAGCAGTACTTC	CASSLLGPGHAYEQYF
-	TRBV6-1	TRBJ1-2	-	TGTGCCAGCAGTTCCCTCCGGGGGGGGGCGCGAGGCTACACCTTC	CASSSLRGGARGYTF
-	TRBV5-8	TRBJ2-7	-	TGTGCCAGCAGCTTGGGGACACCCAACGAGCAGTACTTC	CASSLGTPNEQYF
TRBD2	TRBV7-2	TRBJ2-1	-	TGTGCCAGCACACTAGCGGGAGGGCCTCCGGGCCATGAGCAGTTCTTC	CASTLAGGPPGHEQFF
-	TRBV2	TRBJ1-4	-	TGTGCCAGCAGCGACAGTTTTGGACGTACGGGCCCTTTT	CASSDSFGRTGPF
-	TRBV28	TRBJ2-7	-	TGTGCCAGCAGTTCCACTCAGGGGTACGAGCAGTACTTC	CASSSTQGYEQYF
TRBD1	TRBV6-4	TRBJ1-1	few	TGTGCCAGCAGTGACCAGGGACAGGGCGACAAAGCTTTCTTT	CASSDQGQGDKAFF
-	TRBV9	TRBJ2-7	-	TGTGCCAGCGGGAAGGGGGACACCTACGAGCAGTACTTC	CASGKGDTYEQYF
TRBD1	TRBV7-9	TRBJ1-5	-	TGTGCCAGCAGCCCCGACAGGGAAAATGGGCAGCCCCAGCATTTT	CASSPDRENGQPQHF
-	TRBV2	TRBJ1-1	-	TGTGCCAGCAGTGCGCAGGGTACGGACACTGAAGCTTTCTTT	CASSAQGTDTEAFF
TRBD2	TRBV9	TRBJ2-5	-	TGTGCCAGCAGCCCAGGATCGCTAGCGGGAGAGACCCAGTACTTC	CASSPGSLAGETQYF
-	TRBV28	TRBJ1-2	-	TGTGCCAGCAGTTTAGTGGCAGGGGATGGCTACACCTTC	CASSLVAGDGYTF
TRBD2	TRBV6-4	TRBJ2-3	-	TGTGCCAGCAGACGACTAGCGGGAACGACAGATACGCAGTATTTT	CASRRLAGTTDTQYF
TRBD2	TRBV7-2	TRBJ2-7	-	TGTGCCAGCAGCTTATGGACTAGCGACTCCTACGAGCAGTACTTC	CASSLWTSDSYEQYF
-	TRBV19	TRBJ1-5	once	TGTGCCAGTAGTACAAGCAATCAGCCCCAGCATTTT	CASSTSNQPQHF
TRBD2	TRBV19	TRBJ2-5	-	TGTGCCAGTAGTATGCGAGTAGCGGGAGTATTTCGGTATCAAGAGACCCAGTACTTC	CASSMRVAGVFRYQETQYF
-	TRBV4-2	TRBJ2-1	-	TGTGCCAGCAGCCAAGACCCCGGTGATGACAATGAGCAGTTCTTC	CASSQDPGDDNEQFF
TRBD1	TRBV7-9	TRBJ2-2	-	TGTGCCAGCAGCTTTCAGACAGGGGACCAGGGGGAGCTGTTTTTT	CASSFQTGDQGELFF
-	TRBV19	TRBJ1-1	-	TGTGCCAGTAGTATAGGGGCAATGAACACTGAAGCTTTCTTT	CASSIGAMNTEAFF
-	TRBV28	TRBJ2-2	-	TGTGCCAGCAGTTTGCGAGCTTCGAACACCGGGGAGCTGTTTTTT	CASSLRASNTGELFF
-	TRBV5-6	TRBJ2-1	-	TGTGCCACCTACGGAAAGCGGGCGGGCAATGAGCAGTTCTTC	CATYGKRAGNEQFF
-	TRBV6-1	TRBJ2-7	once	TGTGCCAGCAGTGAAGCCCAGGGGGAGCAGTACTTC	CASSEAQGEQYF
TRBD2	TRBV10-1	TRBJ2-1	-	TGCGCCAGCAGTGGGAGGGGACTAGCGGGAGAGTTCCAGAACAATGAGCAGTTCTTC	CASSGRGLAGEFQNNEQFF
TRBD2	TRBV27	TRBJ2-7	-	TGTGCCAGCAGTTTAAGGACTAGCGGGAGGAACTACGAGCAGTACTTC	CASSLRTSGRNYEQYF
-	TRBV2	TRBJ2-2	-	TGTGCCAGCTCTCTGGCCGGACAACGCCAGGGAAGGAGGGAGCTGTTTTTT	CASSLAGQRQGRRELFF
-	TRBV5-1	TRBJ2-7	-	TGCGCCAGCAGCTTGGGACAGGTCAGCTCCTACGAGCAGTACTTC	CASSLGQVSSYEQYF
TRBD1	TRBV6-5	TRBJ1-2	-	TGTGCCATCGATGGACAGGGTAGGGGCTACACCTTC	CAIDGQGRGYTF
-	TRBV19	TRBJ2-1	-	TGTGCCAGTAGTATAGGACAGAGCTCCTACAATGAGCAGTTCTTC	CASSIGQSSYNEQFF
TRBD2	TRBV7-3	TRBJ2-2	-	TGTGCCAGCAGCCCCATGGCGGGAGTTATTACCGGGGAGCTGTTTTTT	CASSPMAGVITGELFF
-	TRBV5-1	TRBJ1-6	-	TGCGCCAGCACCGAGGGGGTCCTTAATTCACCCCTCCACTTT	CASTEGVLNSPLHF
-	TRBV2	TRBJ2-3	-	TGTGCCAGCAGCCCCGGGACATCGGGTCGAACAGATACGCAGTATTTT	CASSPGTSGRTDTQYF
-	TRBV9	TRBJ1-2	-	TGTGCCAGCAGAGCGGGACGGGGCTATGGCTACACCTTC	CASRAGRGYGYTF